Sequencing of this TCR beta chain was carried out in a study of T cell clonality in common variable immunodeficiency. Study conclusions and caveats: Shared TCRbeta clones were fewer between CVID subjects than controls.

This clone has ten or more counts. As yet, its antigen is unknown. The read stops 3 residues short of the end of the CDR3; the missing end is completed from the germline J gene. Clones were read by immunoSEQ multiplex PCR, and TCRdb kept only the in-frame ones, dropping some. Listed for the sample are tens of thousands of clones, none seen a single time. The CDR3 runs 15 residues. Germline-derived CDR1 and CDR2 are MDHEN and SYDVKM. Between the trimmed V and J ends, which lost 6 bases and 4 bases, there was a span of 16 bases. Material for sequencing was peripheral blood mononuclear cells. The chain joins TRBV28 to TRBJ1-3; D not resolved. The TCR was taken from a person aged 18 to 75 in good health. CDR3: CASRDGLSGGNTIYF. The sequenced CDR3 bases are TGTGCCAGCAGAGATGGACTATCTGGGGGAAACACC.